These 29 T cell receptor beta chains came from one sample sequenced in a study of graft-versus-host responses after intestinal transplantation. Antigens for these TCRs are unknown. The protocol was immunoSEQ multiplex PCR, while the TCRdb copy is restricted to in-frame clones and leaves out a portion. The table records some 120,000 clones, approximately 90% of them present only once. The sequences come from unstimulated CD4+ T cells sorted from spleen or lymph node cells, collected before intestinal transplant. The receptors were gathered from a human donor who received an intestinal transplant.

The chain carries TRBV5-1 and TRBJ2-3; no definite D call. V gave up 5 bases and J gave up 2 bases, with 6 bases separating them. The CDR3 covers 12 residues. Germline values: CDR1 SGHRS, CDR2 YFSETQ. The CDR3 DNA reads TGCGCCAGCAGATTTAACACAGATACGCAGTATTTT. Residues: CASRFNTDTQYF.

The CDR3 sequence: CASSRDGVDIELFF. In DNA, the CDR3 is TGTGCCAGCTCACGCGACGGGGTAGATATCGAGCTGTTTTTT. The V call is TRBV18, the J call TRBJ2-2; the D gene is possibly TRBD2 (5 bases). CDR3 length: 14 residues. Per germline, CDR1 KGHSH and CDR2 LQKENI. V was clipped by 4 bases and J by 11 bases, with 17 bases between them.

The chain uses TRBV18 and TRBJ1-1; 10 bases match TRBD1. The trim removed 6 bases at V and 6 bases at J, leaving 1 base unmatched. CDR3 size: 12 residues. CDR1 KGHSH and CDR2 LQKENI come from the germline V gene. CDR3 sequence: CASSGTGAEAFF. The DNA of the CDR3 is TGTGCCAGCTCGGGGACAGGGGCTGAAGCTTTCTTT.

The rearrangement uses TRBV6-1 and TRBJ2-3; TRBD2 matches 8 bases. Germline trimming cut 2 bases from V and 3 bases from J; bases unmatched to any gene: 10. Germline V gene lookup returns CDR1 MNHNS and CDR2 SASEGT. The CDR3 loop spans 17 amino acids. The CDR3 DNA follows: TGTGCCAGCAGTGAAATGTCGGGGGGGCCCGGAACAGATACGCAGTATTTT. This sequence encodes CASSEMSGGPGTDTQYF.

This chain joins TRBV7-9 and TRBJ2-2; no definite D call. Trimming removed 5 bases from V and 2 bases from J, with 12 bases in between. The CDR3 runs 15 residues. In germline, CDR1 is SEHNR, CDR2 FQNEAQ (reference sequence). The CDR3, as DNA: TGTGCCAGCAGCCAACCCCTCAGAAACACCGGGGAGCTGTTTTTT. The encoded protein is CASSQPLRNTGELFF. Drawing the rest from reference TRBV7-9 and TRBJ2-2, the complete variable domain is DTGVSQNPRHKITKRGQNVTFRCDPISEHNRLYWYRQTLGQGPEFLTYFQNEAQLEKSRLLSDRFSAERPKGSFSTLEIQRTEQGDSAMYLCASSQPLRNTGELFFGEGSRLTVL.

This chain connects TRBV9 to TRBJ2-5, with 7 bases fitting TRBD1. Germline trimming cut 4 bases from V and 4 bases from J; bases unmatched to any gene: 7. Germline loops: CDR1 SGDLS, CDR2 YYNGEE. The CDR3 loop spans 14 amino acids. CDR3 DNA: TGTGCCAGCAGCCCCCGACAGGGTAGAGAGACCCAGTACTTC. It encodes CASSPRQGRETQYF.

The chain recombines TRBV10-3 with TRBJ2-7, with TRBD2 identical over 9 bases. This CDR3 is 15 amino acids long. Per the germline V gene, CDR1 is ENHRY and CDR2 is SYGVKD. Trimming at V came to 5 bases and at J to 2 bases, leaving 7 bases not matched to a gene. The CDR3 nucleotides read TGTGCCATCAGTTCCAGGACTAGCGTTACCTACGAGCAGTACTTC. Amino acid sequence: CAISSRTSVTYEQYF.

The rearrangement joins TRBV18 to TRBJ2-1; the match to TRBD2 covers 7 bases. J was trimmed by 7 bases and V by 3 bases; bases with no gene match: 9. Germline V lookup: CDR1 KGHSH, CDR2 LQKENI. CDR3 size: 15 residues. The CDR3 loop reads CASSPQAGLANEQFF. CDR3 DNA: TGTGCCAGCTCACCGCAAGCGGGATTGGCGAATGAGCAGTTCTTC. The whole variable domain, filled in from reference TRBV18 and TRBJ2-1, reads NAGVMQNPRHLVRRRGQEARLRCSPMKGHSHVYWYRQLPEEGLKFMVYLQKENIIDESGMPKERFSAEFPKEGPSILRIQQVVRGDSAAYFCASSPQAGLANEQFFGPGTRLTVL.

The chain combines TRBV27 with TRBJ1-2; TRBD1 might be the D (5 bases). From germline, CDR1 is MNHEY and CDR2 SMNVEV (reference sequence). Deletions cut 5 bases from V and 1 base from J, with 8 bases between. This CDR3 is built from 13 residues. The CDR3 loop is CASSPQGNYGYTF. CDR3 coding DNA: TGTGCCAGCAGTCCGCAGGGTAACTATGGCTACACCTTC.

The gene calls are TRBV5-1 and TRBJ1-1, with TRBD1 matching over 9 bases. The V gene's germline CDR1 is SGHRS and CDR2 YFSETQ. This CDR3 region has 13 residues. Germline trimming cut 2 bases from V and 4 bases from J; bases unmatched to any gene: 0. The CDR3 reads CASSLQGATEAFF. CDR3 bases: TGCGCCAGCAGCTTACAGGGGGCCACTGAAGCTTTCTTT.

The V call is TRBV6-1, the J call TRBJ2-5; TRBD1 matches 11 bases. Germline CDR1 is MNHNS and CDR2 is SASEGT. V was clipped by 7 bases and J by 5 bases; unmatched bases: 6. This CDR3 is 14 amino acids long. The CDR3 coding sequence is TGTGCCAGCACGAGACGGGACAGGGGGGAGACCCAGTACTTC. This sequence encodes CASTRRDRGETQYF.

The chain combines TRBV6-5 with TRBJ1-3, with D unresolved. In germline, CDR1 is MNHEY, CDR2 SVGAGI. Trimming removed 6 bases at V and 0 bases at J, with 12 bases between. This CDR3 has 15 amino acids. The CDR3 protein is CASRTDGSSGNTIYF. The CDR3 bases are TGTGCCAGCAGGACGGACGGGAGCTCTGGAAACACCATATATTTT.

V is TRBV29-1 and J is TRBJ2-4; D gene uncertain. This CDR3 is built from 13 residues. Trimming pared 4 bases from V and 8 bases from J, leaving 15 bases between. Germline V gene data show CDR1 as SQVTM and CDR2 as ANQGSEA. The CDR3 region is CSVVGRLHDIQYF. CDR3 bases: TGCAGCGTTGTGGGCAGGCTGCATGACATTCAGTACTTC.

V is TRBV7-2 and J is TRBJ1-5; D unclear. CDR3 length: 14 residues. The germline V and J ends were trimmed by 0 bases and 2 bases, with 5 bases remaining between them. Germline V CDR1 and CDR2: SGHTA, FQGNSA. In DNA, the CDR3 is TGTGCCAGCAGCTTAGCCCCAGGCAATCAGCCCCAGCATTTT. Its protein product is CASSLAPGNQPQHF.

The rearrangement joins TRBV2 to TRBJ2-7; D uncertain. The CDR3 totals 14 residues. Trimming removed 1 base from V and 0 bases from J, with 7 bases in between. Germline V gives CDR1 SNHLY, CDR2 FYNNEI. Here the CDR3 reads CASSEVRYSYEQYF. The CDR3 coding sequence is TGTGCCAGCAGTGAAGTCAGGTACTCCTACGAGCAGTACTTC.

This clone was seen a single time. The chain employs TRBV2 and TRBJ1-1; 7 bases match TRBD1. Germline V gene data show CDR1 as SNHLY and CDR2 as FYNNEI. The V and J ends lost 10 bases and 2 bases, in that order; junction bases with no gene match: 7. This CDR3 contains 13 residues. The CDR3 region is CAIAGTANTEAFF. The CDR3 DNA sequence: TGTGCCATCGCTGGGACAGCTAACACTGAAGCTTTCTTT. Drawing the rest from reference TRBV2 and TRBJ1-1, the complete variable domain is EPEVTQTPSHQVTQMGQEVILRCVPISNHLYFYWYRQILGQKVEFLVSFYNNEISEKSEIFDDQFSVERPDGSNFTLKIRSTKLEDSAMYFCAIAGTANTEAFFGQGTRLTVV.

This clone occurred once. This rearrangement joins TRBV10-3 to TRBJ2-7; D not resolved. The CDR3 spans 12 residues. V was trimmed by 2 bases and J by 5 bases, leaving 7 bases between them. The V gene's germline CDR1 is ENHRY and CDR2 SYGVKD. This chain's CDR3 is CAISESQNEQYF. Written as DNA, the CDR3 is TGTGCCATCAGTGAGAGTCAGAACGAGCAGTACTTC.

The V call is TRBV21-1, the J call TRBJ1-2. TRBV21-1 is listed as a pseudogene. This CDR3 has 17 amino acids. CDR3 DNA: TGTGCCAGCAGCAAAGCTTTTAGGAGGGAAGCTAACTATGGCTACACCTTC. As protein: CASSKAFRREANYGYTF.

DNA for the CDR3: TGTGCCAGCAGCGGGGCGGGAGGGGCCTACAATGAGCAGTTCTTC. This translates into CASSGAGGAYNEQFF. The chain links TRBV7-8 to TRBJ2-1, with TRBD2 identical over 9 bases. With 5 bases clipped from V and 2 bases from J, the junction kept 4 bases outside the gene matches. The CDR3 spans 15 residues. Germline V gives CDR1 SGHVS, CDR2 FQNEAQ. Based on the CDR3 plus reference TRBV7-8 and TRBJ2-1, the full variable domain is GAGVSQSPRYKVAKRGQDVALRCDPISGHVSLFWYQQALGQGPEFLTYFQNEAQLDKSGLPSDRFFAERPEGSVSTLKIQRTQQEDSAVYLCASSGAGGAYNEQFFGPGTRLTVL.

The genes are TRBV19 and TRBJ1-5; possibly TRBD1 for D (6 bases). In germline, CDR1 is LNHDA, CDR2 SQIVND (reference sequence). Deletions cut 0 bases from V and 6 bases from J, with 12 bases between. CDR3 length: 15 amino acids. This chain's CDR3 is CASSIEDSRSQPQHF. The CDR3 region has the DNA TGTGCCAGTAGTATAGAGGACAGCCGGAGTCAGCCCCAGCATTTT.

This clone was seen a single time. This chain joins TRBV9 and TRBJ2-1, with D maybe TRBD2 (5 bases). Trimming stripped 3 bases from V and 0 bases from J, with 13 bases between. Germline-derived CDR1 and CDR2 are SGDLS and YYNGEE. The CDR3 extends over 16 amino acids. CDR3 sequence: CASSGRTDSSYNEQFF. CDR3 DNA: TGTGCCAGCAGCGGGAGGACGGATAGCTCCTACAATGAGCAGTTCTTC.

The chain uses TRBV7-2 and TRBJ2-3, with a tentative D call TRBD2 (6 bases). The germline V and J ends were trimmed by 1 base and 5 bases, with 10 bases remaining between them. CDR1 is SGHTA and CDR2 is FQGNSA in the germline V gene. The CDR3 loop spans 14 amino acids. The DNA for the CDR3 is TGTGCCAGCAGCTTAGGGCCGGGGGTAGATACGCAGTATTTT. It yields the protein CASSLGPGVDTQYF.

CDR3 sequence reads: CASSLRGSRSPLHF. CDR3 in DNA: TGTGCCAGCAGCTTAAGGGGAAGTCGGTCACCCCTCCACTTT. This chain connects TRBV7-9 to TRBJ1-6; D possibly corresponds to TRBD1 (5 bases). The germline gives CDR1 SEHNR, CDR2 FQNEAQ (reference sequence). The germline V and J ends were trimmed by 2 bases and 10 bases, with 12 bases remaining between them. The CDR3 runs 14 residues.

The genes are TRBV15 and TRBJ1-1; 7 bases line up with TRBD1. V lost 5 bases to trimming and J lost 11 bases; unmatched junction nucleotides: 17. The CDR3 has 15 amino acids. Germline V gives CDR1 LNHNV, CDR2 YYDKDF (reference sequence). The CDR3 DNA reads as TGTGCCACCAGCGTAGGACAGGCTAGCTCTCTTCGGGCTTTCTTT. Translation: CATSVGQASSLRAFF.

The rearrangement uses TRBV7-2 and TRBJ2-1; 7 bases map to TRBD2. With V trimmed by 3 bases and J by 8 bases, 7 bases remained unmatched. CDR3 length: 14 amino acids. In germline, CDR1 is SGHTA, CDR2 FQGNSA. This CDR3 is CASSFTGGDDEQFF. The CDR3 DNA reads TGTGCCAGCAGCTTTACTGGGGGGGACGATGAGCAGTTCTTC. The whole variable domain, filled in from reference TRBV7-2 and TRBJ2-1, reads GAGVSQSPSNKVTEKGKDVELRCDPISGHTALYWYRQSLGQGLEFLIYFQGNSAPDKSGLPSDRFSAERTGGSVSTLTIQRTQQEDSAVYLCASSFTGGDDEQFFGPGTRLTVL.

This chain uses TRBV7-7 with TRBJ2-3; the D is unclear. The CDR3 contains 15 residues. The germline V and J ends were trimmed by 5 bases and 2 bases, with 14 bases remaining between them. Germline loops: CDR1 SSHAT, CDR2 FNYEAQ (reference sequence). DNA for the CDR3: TGTGCCAGCAGCCCGTTACTGATGTCCACAGATACGCAGTATTTT. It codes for CASSPLLMSTDTQYF.

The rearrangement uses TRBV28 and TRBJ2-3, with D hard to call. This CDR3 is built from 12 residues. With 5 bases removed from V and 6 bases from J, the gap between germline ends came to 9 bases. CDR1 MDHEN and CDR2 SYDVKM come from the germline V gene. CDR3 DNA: TGTGCCAGCAGTGAAACGGGTGATACGCAGTATTTT. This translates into CASSETGDTQYF. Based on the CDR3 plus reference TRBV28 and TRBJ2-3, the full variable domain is DVKVTQSSRYLVKRTGEKVFLECVQDMDHENMFWYRQDPGLGLRLIYFSYDVKMKEKGDIPEGYSVSREKKERFSLILESASTNQTSMYLCASSETGDTQYFGPGTRLTVL.

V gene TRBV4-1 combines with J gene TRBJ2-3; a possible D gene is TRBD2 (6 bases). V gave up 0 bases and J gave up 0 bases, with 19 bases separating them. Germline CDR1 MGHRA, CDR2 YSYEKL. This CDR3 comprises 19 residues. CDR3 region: CASSQEGGLRGRSTDTQYF. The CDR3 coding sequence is TGCGCCAGCAGCCAAGAGGGAGGACTAAGAGGCCGAAGCACAGATACGCAGTATTTT.

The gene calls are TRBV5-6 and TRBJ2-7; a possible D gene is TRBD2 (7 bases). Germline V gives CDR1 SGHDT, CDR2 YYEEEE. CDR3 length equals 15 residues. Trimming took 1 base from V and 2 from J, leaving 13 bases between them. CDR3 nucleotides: TGTGCCAGCAGCTTGATGGGGGGGCTCCCCTACGAGCAGTACTTC. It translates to CASSLMGGLPYEQYF.